The sequence of this T cell receptor beta chain was determined in a study of T cells after yellow fever vaccination. Study conclusions and caveats: Re-detected after boosting: most primary clones, more than 95% of CD4 and roughly 88% of CD8. Shared CD4/CD8 clonotypes were a small share, likely from convergent recombination.

The CDR3 loop spans 15 amino acids. V was cut by 0 bases and J by 1 base, with 11 bases left in between. CDR1 DFQATT and CDR2 SNEGSKA come from the germline V gene (reference sequence). This clonotype was observed a handful of times. The antigen is undetermined. TCR cDNA was made by 5'RACE template switching, adding a universal primer site and UMIs. Via MiXCR, TCRdb re-called the 5' RACE reads, giving one row per CDR3 protein. The sample shows approximately 300,000 distinct CDR3 sequences, over 10% of them seen only once. The sequencing here drew on CD4+ T cells sorted from PBMCs, taken 45 days after the yellow fever booster vaccination. This receptor was identified in a man aged 25-40 years who received the YFV17D yellow fever vaccine. The V and J genes are TRBV20-1 and TRBJ2-3; D is uncertain. In DNA, the CDR3 is TGCAGTGCTAGAGATCTCCTCTCCGGCACAGATACGCAGTATTTT. Translating gives CSARDLLSGTDTQYF.